Included here is one TCR beta chain sequence, with context. How the authors handled the data: Nucleated cell counts were estimated from reference gene primer amplification. Data came from immunoSEQ multiplex PCR; TCRdb stores just in-frame clones and leaves some out. V and J calls and clone size come straight from that table; D and trimming were deduced from the DNA. The sample records over 100,000 clones, around 86% being singletons. The data were taken from a study of blood T cell repertoires in COVID-19. Study summary: Donors in the United States, Italy and Spain gave samples during acute or convalescent COVID-19. Sample material is recorded as cDNA or gDNA derived from T cells, B-cell-depleted T cells, or PBMCs.

In germline, CDR1 is PRHDT, CDR2 FYEKMQ (reference sequence). The CDR3 runs to 14 residues. Trimming pared 0 bases from V and 4 bases from J, leaving 9 bases between. The chain links TRBV13 to TRBJ1-2; D not certain. This receptor was identified in a man aged 35 to 55 with acute or convalescent COVID-19. What was sequenced was peripheral blood. CDR3 coding DNA: TGTGCCAGCAGCTTAGGTGGACTTCTCTATGGCTACACCTTC. The encoded protein is CASSLGGLLYGYTF.